The 32 T cell receptor beta chains reported below all come from one sample, sequenced in a study of response to subunit inactivated influenza vaccine. MiXCR, applied by TCRdb to the RT-PCR reads, yields one record per CDR3 protein. This sample has fewer than 700,000 distinct CDR3 sequences, with under 15% found just once. The sequencing here drew on PBMCs from blood, taken 35 to 45 days after vaccination. The receptor set was obtained from a man in his fifties or sixties who received an inactivated influenza vaccine.

The table lists this clonotype with a few counts. The chain links TRBV5-1 to TRBJ1-1; no definite D call. In germline, CDR1 is SGHRS, CDR2 YFSETQ. Trimming took 0 bases from V and 4 from J, leaving 16 bases between them. This CDR3 has 16 residues. CDR3 amino acids: CASSLAAGLSGTEAFF. The CDR3 nucleotides are TGCGCCAGCAGCTTGGCGGCGGGTCTCAGTGGCACTGAAGCTTTCTTT.

This rearrangement joins TRBV20-1 to TRBJ2-7; TRBD2 might be the D (6 bases). Trimming took 7 bases from V and 5 from J, leaving 15 bases between them. Germline V CDR1 and CDR2: DFQATT, SNEGSKA (reference sequence). This CDR3 contains 12 residues. The CDR3 coding sequence is TGCAGTGGATGGAGGGCCGGCAACGAGCAGTACTTC. This sequence encodes CSGWRAGNEQYF.

The chain combines TRBV20-1 with TRBJ2-2; possibly TRBD1 or TRBD2 for D (5 bases each). The CDR3 runs to 13 residues. From germline, CDR1 is DFQATT and CDR2 SNEGSKA (reference sequence). V was cut by 3 bases and J by 1 base, with 6 bases left in between. The CDR3 DNA reads as TGCAGTGCTAGTGGGGGGAACACCGGGGAGCTGTTTTTT. Its translation is CSASGGNTGELFF.

This clonotype was seen at least ten times. The chain combines TRBV4-1 with TRBJ1-2; D not certain. The CDR3 runs 15 residues. Deletions cut 0 bases from V and 1 base from J, with 9 bases between. Germline V gene lookup returns CDR1 MGHRA and CDR2 YSYEKL. The CDR3 reads CASSQESALNYGYTF. The CDR3 nucleotides are TGCGCCAGCAGCCAAGAATCAGCCCTTAACTATGGCTACACCTTC.

The chain employs TRBV7-2 and TRBJ2-7; TRBD2 matches 7 bases. Germline CDR1 SGHTA, CDR2 FQGNSA. Trimming removed 4 bases from V and 2 bases from J; junction bases left unmatched: 8. The length of the CDR3 is 15 residues. The CDR3 sequence is CASSYGLETTYEQYF. Written as DNA, the CDR3 is TGTGCCAGCAGCTACGGACTAGAAACTACCTACGAGCAGTACTTC.

The rearrangement links TRBV27 to TRBJ2-1; 8 bases fit TRBD2. This CDR3 comprises 19 residues. The junction had 20 bases not matched to a gene; V was cut back by 8 bases and J by 2 bases. CDR1 and CDR2 from the germline V gene are MNHEY and SMNVEV (reference sequence). The CDR3 here is CASRLDPTAGTSTYNEQFF. In nucleotides, the CDR3 is TGTGCCAGCCGACTGGACCCGACGGCCGGGACTAGTACCTACAATGAGCAGTTCTTC.

The chain joins TRBV7-9 to TRBJ2-7; possibly TRBD1 for D (6 bases). The CDR3 totals 14 residues. With 5 bases removed from V and 4 bases from J, the gap between germline ends came to 15 bases. Germline CDR1 is SEHNR and CDR2 is FQNEAQ (reference sequence). Written as DNA, the CDR3 is TGTGCCAGCAGCCTAAACGACAGGAATTACGAGCAGTACTTC. This translates into CASSLNDRNYEQYF. Using reference TRBV7-9 and TRBJ2-7 for the parts outside the CDR3, the full variable domain is DTGVSQNPRHKITKRGQNVTFRCDPISEHNRLYWYRQTLGQGPEFLTYFQNEAQLEKSRLLSDRFSAERPKGSFSTLEIQRTEQGDSAMYLCASSLNDRNYEQYFGPGTRLTVT.

Only a few counts were recorded for this clonotype. V is TRBV12-3 or TRBV12-4 and J is TRBJ2-1; 7 nucleotides match TRBD1. The V and J ends lost 3 bases and 7 bases, in that order; junction bases with no gene match: 6. This CDR3 region has 14 residues. The CDR3 protein is CASSLVTGINEQFF. The CDR3 DNA is TGTGCCAGCAGTTTGGTGACAGGGATAAATGAGCAGTTCTTC.

This clonotype turned up a few times. This chain links TRBV19 with TRBJ2-7, with 11 bases fitting TRBD2. V lost 1 base and J lost 2; bases outside the gene matches: 10. The germline V gene has CDR1 LNHDA and CDR2 SQIVND (reference sequence). The CDR3 is 18 amino acids. The DNA for the CDR3 is TGTGCCAGTAGTATAGGTGCCCTACTAGCGGGAGATCCCTACGAGCAGTACTTC. Encoded protein: CASSIGALLAGDPYEQYF.

The chain carries TRBV5-1 and TRBJ2-2; 9 bases fit TRBD1. V trimming: 5 bases; J trimming: 2 bases; junction bases outside the gene matches: 7. Looked up from germline, CDR1 is SGHRS and CDR2 is YFSETQ. The CDR3 consists of 16 residues. The CDR3 DNA is TGCGCCAGCAGACCTCCGGGACAGGGTAACACCGGGGAGCTGTTTTTT. Its translation is CASRPPGQGNTGELFF.

The chain couples TRBV5-5 to TRBJ1-4; D remains unclear. Germline CDR1 reads SGHKS; CDR2 reads YYEKEE (reference sequence). This CDR3 has 14 amino acids. The germline V and J ends were trimmed by 1 base and 5 bases, with 9 bases remaining between them. CDR3 nucleotides: TGTGCCAGCAGCTTGAGGGTAGCGAATGAAAAACTGTTTTTT. This encodes CASSLRVANEKLFF.

This clonotype was seen a few times. The DNA for the CDR3 is TGTGCCACCAGTGATTTCGGGGGGCGACGCACAGATACGCAGTATTTT. Its protein is CATSDFGGRRTDTQYF. V and J are TRBV24-1 and TRBJ2-3; possible D gene TRBD2, 7 bases. V lost 1 base to trimming and J lost 1 base, with 11 bases between them. The germline CDR1 and CDR2 sequences are KGHDR and SFDVKD. This CDR3 region has 16 residues.

This clonotype was detected a few times. The V and J genes are TRBV5-1 and TRBJ2-7; 12 positions match TRBD2. The CDR3 has 16 amino acids. The junction had 5 bases not matched to a gene; V was cut back by 0 bases and J by 4 bases. Per the germline V gene, CDR1 is SGHRS and CDR2 is YFSETQ. CDR3 DNA: TGCGCCAGCAGCTTGGCAAGACTAGCGGGAGCTTACGAGCAGTACTTC. This encodes CASSLARLAGAYEQYF.

This clonotype turned up a few times. The chain employs TRBV5-1 and TRBJ2-2; D ambiguous. CDR1 is SGHRS, CDR2 YFSETQ, per germline. This CDR3 contains 16 residues. Trimming took 4 bases from V and 5 from J, leaving 18 bases between them. For the CDR3, the DNA is TGCGCCAGCAGCACGGACCTCACGCTCCAGACCGGGGAGCTGTTTTTT. This gives the protein CASSTDLTLQTGELFF. The entire variable domain, with the rest obtained from reference TRBV5-1 and TRBJ2-2, is as follows: KAGVTQTPRYLIKTRGQQVTLSCSPISGHRSVSWYQQTPGQGLQFLFEYFSETQRNKGNFPGRFSGRQFSNSRSEMNVSTLELGDSALYLCASSTDLTLQTGELFFGEGSRLTVL.

Concerning this clonotype: This clone may be a read error of a much larger clone one base away. The chain carries TRBV12-3 or TRBV12-4 and TRBJ2-6, with unresolved D. This CDR3 contains 14 residues. This CDR3 is CASRASSEANVLTF. Written as DNA, the CDR3 is TGTGCCAGCAGAGCATCCTCTGAGGCCAACGTCCTGACTTTC.

The chain combines TRBV29-1 with TRBJ2-1; 8 bases match TRBD1. The CDR3 loop spans 11 amino acids. CDR1 SQVTM and CDR2 ANQGSEA come from the germline V gene. V was pared by 5 bases and J by 16 bases, with 10 bases of the junction left unmatched. The CDR3 here is CSVRLDRGEFF. CDR3 in DNA: TGCAGCGTTCGACTTGACAGGGGTGAATTCTTC.

This clonotype was seen only a few times. CDR3: CASSQEASYVYEQYF. DNA of the CDR3: TGTGCCAGCAGCCAAGAGGCTAGCTACGTCTACGAGCAGTACTTC. V usage is TRBV14 and J usage is TRBJ2-7; D is possibly TRBD2 (5 bases). V dropped 0 bases and J dropped 3 bases, with 12 bases sitting between them. Germline CDR1 is SGHDN and CDR2 is FVKESK. This CDR3 is 15 amino acids long.

This clonotype was seen only a few times. The genes are TRBV20-1 and TRBJ2-6; D might be TRBD2 (5 bases). CDR1 DFQATT and CDR2 SNEGSKA come from the germline V gene (reference sequence). The CDR3 length is 15 residues. The CDR3 sequence: CSAYGVTAGANVLTF. The DNA of the CDR3 is TGCAGCGCTTACGGGGTTACCGCTGGGGCCAACGTCCTGACTTTC.

As to this clonotype: Being one base from a much bigger clone, this may be a read error. The V call is TRBV4-3, the J call TRBJ2-2; D possibly uses TRBD1 or TRBD2 (5 bases each). Looked up from germline, CDR1 is LGHNA and CDR2 is YSLEER. V was pared by 4 bases and J by 7 bases, with 19 bases between. This CDR3 contains 16 residues. In nucleotides, the CDR3 is TGCGCCAGCAGCCGAGATCCTACAGGAGGAGGCGGGGAGCTGTTTTTT. Translation gives CASSRDPTGGGGELFF.

The chain has TRBV6-4 and TRBJ1-5, with D maybe TRBD1 (5 bases). This CDR3 contains 13 residues. V gave up 6 bases and J gave up 4 bases, with 10 bases separating them. CDR1 MRHNA and CDR2 SNTAGT come from the germline V gene. CDR3 region: CASSGGENQPQHF. The CDR3 DNA reads TGTGCCAGCAGCGGGGGAGAAAATCAGCCCCAGCATTTT.

This clonotype was picked up many times. The chain employs TRBV12-3 or TRBV12-4 and TRBJ2-1; 11 bases line up with TRBD2. Unmatched junction bases numbered 5, after V lost 5 bases and J lost 2 bases. The CDR3 length is 16 residues. The CDR3 here is CASSMLAGGAYNEQFF. The CDR3 nucleotides read TGTGCCAGCAGTATGCTAGCGGGGGGAGCCTACAATGAGCAGTTCTTC.

The rearrangement uses TRBV20-1 and TRBJ2-7; possibly TRBD1 or TRBD2 for D (5 bases each). Looked up from germline, CDR1 is DFQATT and CDR2 is SNEGSKA (reference sequence). V lost 3 bases and J lost 3, with 15 bases in between. CDR3 length: 14 amino acids. The CDR3 loop is CSARRRGSFYEQYF. The DNA for the CDR3 is TGCAGTGCTAGGCGACGGGGCAGCTTCTACGAGCAGTACTTC.

This clonotype was recorded a few times. The V call is TRBV20-1, the J call TRBJ2-3, with 11 positions matching TRBD2. The CDR3 has 14 residues. The germline V gene encodes CDR1 DFQATT and CDR2 SNEGSKA (reference sequence). The trim removed 6 bases at V and 7 bases at J, leaving 9 bases unmatched. CDR3 nucleotides: TGCAGTGCCTTACTAGCGGGGGCAACAAATACGCAGTATTTT. This translates into CSALLAGATNTQYF.

The table lists this clonotype with a few counts. V usage is TRBV20-1 and J usage is TRBJ2-5, with 7 bases identical to TRBD2. The CDR3 consists of 18 residues. From germline, CDR1 is DFQATT and CDR2 SNEGSKA (reference sequence). Germline trimming cut 0 bases from V and 0 bases from J; bases unmatched to any gene: 13. This CDR3 is CSARDLLGGHPYQETQYF. CDR3 coding DNA: TGCAGTGCTAGAGACCTTTTGGGAGGGCACCCATACCAAGAGACCCAGTACTTC.

The gene calls are TRBV11-2 and TRBJ1-3, with no clear D. CDR3 length equals 14 residues. V was pared by 5 bases and J by 0 bases, with 8 bases between. Germline CDR1 SGHAT, CDR2 FQNNGV. The CDR3 sequence: CASSRGVSGNTIYF. CDR3 nucleotide sequence: TGTGCCAGCAGCCGAGGCGTCTCTGGAAACACCATATATTTT.

The sample holds many counts of this clonotype. The CDR3 here is CASSRPGTYEQYF. The CDR3 region has the DNA TGTGCCAGCAGCCGTCCCGGGACCTACGAGCAGTACTTC. The chain combines TRBV5-5 with TRBJ2-7; D is possibly TRBD2 (5 bases). CDR1 is SGHKS, CDR2 YYEKEE, per germline (reference sequence). This CDR3 region has 13 residues. Between the trimmed V and J ends, which lost 4 bases and 2 bases, there was a span of 10 bases.

The chain carries TRBV7-2 and TRBJ2-5; D is perhaps TRBD2 (5 bases). Deletions cut 2 bases from V and 9 bases from J, with 19 bases between. The CDR3 length is 15 residues. Looked up from germline, CDR1 is SGHTA and CDR2 is FQGNSA. CDR3 in amino acids: CASSLSFGVLNPQYF. CDR3 nucleotide sequence: TGTGCCAGCAGCTTAAGTTTCGGGGTCCTGAATCCCCAGTACTTC.

The CDR3 DNA is TGTGCCAGCAGCTCGCCTCGCAGGGGGCGAATATACAATGAGCAGTTCTTC. Its translation is CASSSPRRGRIYNEQFF. V gene TRBV7-9 combines with J gene TRBJ2-1; TRBD1 agrees at 8 bases. CDR1 and CDR2 (germline): SEHNR, FQNEAQ (reference sequence). This CDR3 is built from 17 residues. Trimming at V came to 4 bases and at J to 4 bases, leaving 12 bases not matched to a gene.

This chain connects TRBV6-2 or TRBV6-3 to TRBJ1-1; D is undetermined. Germline loops: CDR1 MNHEY, CDR2 SVGEGT. The CDR3 runs to 13 residues. V shed 1 base and J shed 1 base, with 4 bases lying between them. The CDR3 nucleotides are TGTGCCAGCAGTTACTGGGGGAACACTGAAGCTTTCTTT. It specifies CASSYWGNTEAFF.

The chain joins TRBV5-1 to TRBJ1-1, with a weak D call TRBD1 (5 bases). The CDR3 covers 18 residues. V was shortened by 0 bases and J by 3 bases, with 21 bases between the two germline ends. The germline V gene has CDR1 SGHRS and CDR2 YFSETQ. The CDR3, as DNA: TGCGCCAGCAGCTTGGCTCTTTGGGACGCCGGTGGGTACACTGAAGCTTTCTTT. Protein product: CASSLALWDAGGYTEAFF.

Concerning this clonotype itself: A clone one base away is much larger, so this may be a read error. The V and J genes are TRBV29-1 and TRBJ2-7, with D tentatively TRBD1 or TRBD2 (5 bases each). The CDR3 consists of 15 residues. The germline V gene has CDR1 SQVTM and CDR2 ANQGSEA. V lost 1 base to trimming and J lost 5 bases, with 18 bases between them. The CDR3 nucleotides read TGCAGCGTTGAAGTGAGGGTGACAGTGGCGGACGAGCAGTACTTC. It codes for CSVEVRVTVADEQYF.

The chain joins TRBV20-1 to TRBJ2-7; possible D gene TRBD1, 5 bases. This CDR3 contains 11 residues. Germline values: CDR1 DFQATT, CDR2 SNEGSKA (reference sequence). V was cut by 3 bases and J by 7 bases, with 10 bases left in between. CDR3 protein: CSARGLEEQYF. The CDR3 region has the DNA TGCAGTGCTAGGGGGCTAGAGGAGCAGTACTTC.